This TCR beta chain is from a study of cytomegalovirus exposure and HLA in healthy donors. This CDR3 comprises 14 residues. Trimming pared 4 bases from V and 4 bases from J, leaving 11 bases between. Germline values: CDR1 MNHNS, CDR2 SASEGT. Measured with immunoSEQ multiplex PCR; TCRdb has only the in-frame clones, and not every one. The sample yields about 110,000 clones, approximately 89% seen once. The chain combines TRBV6-1 with TRBJ1-5; possible D gene TRBD1, 5 bases. Sequenced: PBMCs. This sequence originates from a woman aged 18-35 years in good health and CMV-seronegative. CDR3 nucleotide sequence: TGTGCCAGCAGTGCTTTCGACAGAAATCAGCCCCAGCATTTT. It encodes CASSAFDRNQPQHF.